The rows below give T cell receptor beta chains drawn from one sample of a study of shared clonotypes between healthy human individuals. Assay used: immunoSEQ multiplex PCR; TCRdb lists only in-frame clones, some missing. Of millions of clones listed, about 92% were seen once; the top ten hold over 1.5%. The specimen was naive CD8+ T cells from PBMCs. The origin of the receptors is a man between 18 and 29 years old in good health. Some clones in this sample may be carry-over from other donors' samples. Both conserved end residues are trimmed from each CDR3.

>TRBJ2-1|TRBV14|11
ASSQEGYNEQF
>TRBJ2-1|TRBV5-1|13
ASSHRDSSYNEQF
>TRBJ2-1|TRBV15|13
ATSRDRSVNNEQF
>TRBJ2-7|TRBV9|13
ASSPRGPSSYEQY
>TRBJ1-1|TRBV7-9|12
ASRQDRMNTEAF
>TRBJ2-1|TRBV7-3|12
ASSLAGVRDEQF
>TRBJ2-1|TRBV7-9|14
ASSLVLGLALNEQF
>TRBJ1-1|TRBV7-9|14
ASSSAWTGREDEAF
>TRBJ2-5|TRBV7-9|10
ASSLSPETQY
>TRBJ1-5|TRBV27|12
ASSSFDSNQPQH
>TRBJ1-1|TRBV19|14
ASTILRGGMNTEAF
>TRBJ2-1|TRBV10-3|12
AISPASANNEQF
>TRBJ2-1|TRBV5-1|12
ASTSGGAYNEQF
>TRBJ2-7|TRBV27|10
ASSWRGYEQY
>TRBJ2-1|TRBV13|11
ASSLRGYNEQF
>TRBJ1-6|TRBV27|12
ASSQTGTRSPLH
>TRBJ1-2|TRBV29-1|12
SVESAGFNYGYT
>TRBJ2-3|TRBV28|13
ASSLWTGNSDTQY
>TRBJ2-1|TRBV28|12
ASSLSSFLGEQF
>TRBJ2-7|TRBV6-5|13
ASSTRLAGGYEQY
>TRBJ2-3|TRBV4-3|16
ASSPRLTSSPLTDTQY
>TRBJ1-2|TRBV5-6|10
ASSQTENDYT
>TRBJ2-7|TRBV10-3|11
AISESTSYEQY
>TRBJ2-2|TRBV6-6|12
ASKPRGNTGELF
>TRBJ1-2|TRBV9|16
ASSPHGQPRADVYGYT
>TRBJ2-1|TRBV6-1|15
ASSAYGLAGESNEQF
>TRBJ1-1|TRBV7-3|14
ASSLIGGSTNTEAF
>TRBJ2-7|TRBV7-3|12
ASSPGGDFYEQY
>TRBJ2-1|TRBV18|13
ASSPIRELVHEQF
>TRBJ2-7|TRBV7-8|12
ASSSPGGGYEQY
>TRBJ2-3|TRBV7-3|13
ASSLTGGSSDTQY
>TRBJ2-1|TRBV5-1|14
ASSQGMHKSYNEQF
>TRBJ2-1|TRBV6-6|14
ASSSGGQASYNEQF
>TRBJ2-7|TRBV2|11
ASEERTAYEQY
>TRBJ1-4|TRBV11-2|12
ASSLFGRNEKLF
>TRBJ1-1|TRBV9|10
ASSVGFTEAF
>TRBJ2-3|TRBV28|15
ASSLFYSEDNTDTQY
>TRBJ2-7|TRBV27|12
ASSFGRGMYEQY